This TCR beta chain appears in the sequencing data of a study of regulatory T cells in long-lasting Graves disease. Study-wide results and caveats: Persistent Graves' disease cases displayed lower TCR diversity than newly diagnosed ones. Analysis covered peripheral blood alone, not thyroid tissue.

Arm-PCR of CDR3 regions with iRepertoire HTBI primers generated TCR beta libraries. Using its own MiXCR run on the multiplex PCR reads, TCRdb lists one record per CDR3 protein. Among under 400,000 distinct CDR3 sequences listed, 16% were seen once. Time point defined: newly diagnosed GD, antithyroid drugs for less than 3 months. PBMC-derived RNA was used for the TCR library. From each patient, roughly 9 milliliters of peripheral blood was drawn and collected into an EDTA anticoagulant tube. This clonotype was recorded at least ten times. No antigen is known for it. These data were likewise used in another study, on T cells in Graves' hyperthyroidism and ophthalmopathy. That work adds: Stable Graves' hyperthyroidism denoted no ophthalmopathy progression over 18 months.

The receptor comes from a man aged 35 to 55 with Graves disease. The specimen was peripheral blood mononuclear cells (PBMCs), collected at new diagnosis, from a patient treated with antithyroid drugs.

Here the CDR3 DNA reads TGTGCCAGCAGAGGGACAGGGGTCGACACTGAAGCTTTCTTT. Its translation is CASRGTGVDTEAFF. V usage is TRBV7-2 and J usage is TRBJ1-1; 10 positions match TRBD1. This CDR3 has 14 residues. The V gene end was trimmed by 6 bases and the J gene end by 3 bases; junction bases not matched to a gene: 4. CDR1 is SGHTA, CDR2 FQGNSA, per germline.